The 18 T cell receptor beta chains below all came from one sample that was sequenced in a study of T-cell memory formation after mild COVID-19. TCRdb recomputed calls from the 5' RACE reads with MiXCR, one row per CDR3 protein. The table shows roughly 86,000 distinct CDR3 sequences, with 10% to 15% occurring only once. The sequencing sample was made of PBMCs or a T cell subset sorted from them (not recorded which). The receptors shown here come from an adult woman who had mild COVID-19 (a few samples of this study predate the infection). Cell type and time point are not known.

This clonotype was counted a few times. The gene calls are TRBV2 and TRBJ2-1, with 9 bases matching TRBD1. Trimming removed 3 bases from V and 3 bases from J; junction bases left unmatched: 0. In germline, CDR1 is SNHLY, CDR2 FYNNEI. The CDR3 contains 14 residues. The CDR3 reads CASSEDRGYNEQFF. The CDR3 DNA sequence: TGTGCCAGCAGTGAGGACAGGGGCTACAATGAGCAGTTCTTC.

The J gene is TRBJ2-7, the V gene TRBV20-1; possibly TRBD2 for D (5 bases). Per the germline V gene, CDR1 is DFQATT and CDR2 is SNEGSKA (reference sequence). Trimming pared 1 base from V and 7 bases from J, leaving 14 bases between. The length of the CDR3 is 13 residues. The CDR3 spells CSARARIAREQYF. CDR3 bases: TGCAGTGCTAGAGCCCGTATAGCGCGAGAGCAGTACTTC.

Only a few counts were recorded for this clonotype. The J gene is TRBJ1-5, the V gene TRBV7-6, with D possibly matching TRBD1 (6 bases). Trimming cost V 5 bases and J 5 bases, with 16 bases left between them. This CDR3 is 15 amino acids long. The germline CDR1 and CDR2 sequences are SGHVS and FNYEAQ. CDR3 in amino acids: CASSRYRAADQPQHF. Here the CDR3 DNA reads TGTGCCAGCAGCCGCTACAGGGCAGCGGATCAGCCCCAGCATTTT.

V is TRBV24-1 and J is TRBJ1-1; 8 bases align to TRBD1. Germline CDR1 is KGHDR and CDR2 is SFDVKD. This CDR3 spans 15 amino acids. V trimming: 3 bases; J trimming: 4 bases; junction bases outside the gene matches: 6. CDR3 amino acids: CATSDHRTGITEAFF. CDR3 nucleotide sequence: TGTGCCACCAGTGATCATCGGACAGGGATCACTGAAGCTTTCTTT.

This clonotype was observed a few times. The CDR3 end shows no conserved phenylalanine or tryptophan, and so a read error is likely. Because the CDR3's place on the DNA is in doubt, the DNA is left out and the CDR3 is given as listed by TCRdb. The chain joins TRBV12-3 or TRBV12-4 to TRBJ2-6; TRBD1 is taken as the D call from the table, unchecked against the DNA. The CDR3 length equals 10 residues, ends included. The CDR3 loop is CASNPGAAVS.

This clonotype was observed a handful of times. The V call is TRBV2, the J call TRBJ2-7, with 11 bases matching TRBD2. The CDR3 contains 17 residues. CDR1 SNHLY and CDR2 FYNNEI come from the germline V gene. V dropped 3 bases and J dropped 4; count of bases not matched to a gene: 11. The CDR3 DNA is TGTGCCAGCAGTGACCTCATAACTAGCGGGAGTTGGTACGAGCAGTACTTC. Its protein product is CASSDLITSGSWYEQYF.

The sample holds many counts of this clonotype. A read error may produce the germline difference seen at one junction end. The CDR3 reads CASSPYGGTDLNF. For the CDR3, the DNA is TGTGCCAGCAGCCCCTATGGGGGGACAGATCTTAACTTC. This chain connects TRBV12-3 or TRBV12-4 to TRBJ2-7, with D possibly matching TRBD1 (7 bases). The CDR3 is 13 amino acids.

V and J are TRBV30 and TRBJ2-3; 13 positions match TRBD2. Germline values: CDR1 GTSNPN, CDR2 SVGIG (reference sequence). V was pared by 7 bases and J by 0 bases, with 7 bases of the junction left unmatched. This CDR3 contains 16 residues. DNA for the CDR3: TGTGCCTACCTCGGACTAGCGGGGGCTAGCACAGATACGCAGTATTTT. Amino acid sequence: CAYLGLAGASTDTQYF.

V is TRBV29-1 and J is TRBJ2-5; 7 bases align to TRBD1. Germline values: CDR1 SQVTM, CDR2 ANQGSEA. Trimming cost V 3 bases and J 5 bases; bases outside gene matches: 9. The CDR3 has 14 amino acids. DNA for the CDR3: TGCAGCGTTGACGAGGGGGCAGGATGGGAGACCCAGTACTTC. It encodes CSVDEGAGWETQYF.

In this sample, this clonotype turned up many times. The rearrangement joins TRBV9 to TRBJ2-2; TRBD2 agrees at 9 bases. Germline lookup yields CDR1 SGDLS and CDR2 YYNGEE. With V trimmed by 7 bases and J by 0 bases, 1 base remained unmatched. The CDR3 has 14 residues. The CDR3 coding sequence is TGTGCCAGCGCTAGCGGGACGAACACCGGGGAGCTGTTTTTT. Translated: CASASGTNTGELFF.

The gene calls are TRBV6-2 or TRBV6-3 and TRBJ2-1; 13 bases align to TRBD2. J gave up 0 bases and V 6 bases, and 5 bases lay outside the gene matches. Germline V gene sequence: CDR1 MNHEY, CDR2 SVGEGT. The CDR3 covers 17 residues. The CDR3 bases are TGTGCCAGCAGAAGGGGACTAGCGGGGAGCTCCTACAATGAGCAGTTCTTC. It is translated as CASRRGLAGSSYNEQFF.

A note on this clonotype: Likely a read error: the CDR3 ends without its conserved phenylalanine or tryptophan. This chain connects TRBV10-3 to TRBJ2-7; perhaps TRBD2 as D (6 bases). The ends were cut back, 0 bases at V and 1 base at J, with 22 bases in the middle. CDR1 ENHRY and CDR2 SYGVKD come from the germline V gene. This CDR3 has 19 residues. CDR3 loop: CAISESGRLHGGKSYEQYL. The CDR3 DNA is TGTGCCATCAGTGAGTCTGGAAGGCTCCACGGGGGTAAATCCTACGAGCAGTACTTA.

This clonotype occurred a few times. The rearrangement joins TRBV30 to TRBJ2-1; 11 bases map to TRBD2. The CDR3 totals 18 residues. The V and J ends lost 2 bases and 1 base, in that order; junction bases with no gene match: 10. From germline, CDR1 is GTSNPN and CDR2 SVGIG (reference sequence). CDR3 loop: CAWSSSGGELRSYNEQFF. CDR3 in DNA: TGTGCCTGGAGTAGTAGCGGGGGGGAGTTGAGGTCCTACAATGAGCAGTTCTTC.

The chain joins TRBV29-1 to TRBJ1-2; D gene unclear. CDR1 is SQVTM, CDR2 ANQGSEA, per germline. This CDR3 has 12 residues. V lost 3 bases and J 4 bases, leaving 9 bases between the germline ends. The CDR3 DNA reads as TGCAGCGTTGACGCCAGAGCCTATGGCTACACCTTC. Its protein is CSVDARAYGYTF.

This clonotype was seen a few times. The rearrangement uses TRBV9 and TRBJ2-7; weak D call: TRBD2 (6 bases). The V and J ends lost 2 bases and 7 bases respectively, with 13 bases between them. The CDR3 loop spans 13 amino acids. The germline V gene has CDR1 SGDLS and CDR2 YYNGEE. The CDR3, as DNA: TGTGCCAGCAGCGTGGGGAGTAGCGGTGAGCAGTACTTC. It translates to CASSVGSSGEQYF.

The J gene is TRBJ2-5, the V gene TRBV7-8; D is ambiguous. CDR3 length equals 14 residues. The V end was cut by 2 bases, the J end by 5 bases, with 12 bases between. Looked up from germline, CDR1 is SGHVS and CDR2 is FQNEAQ. CDR3 amino acids: CASSLYPERETQYF. DNA of the CDR3: TGTGCCAGCAGCTTATATCCGGAGAGGGAGACCCAGTACTTC.

The chain recombines TRBV24-1 with TRBJ2-7; 12 bases line up with TRBD1. Per germline, CDR1 KGHDR and CDR2 SFDVKD. This CDR3 contains 15 residues. V lost 6 bases, J lost 4 bases, and 6 bases stayed unmatched. DNA of the CDR3: TGTGCCACCAGTCCGGGACAGGGGGCAGCGTACGAGCAGTACTTC. Translation gives CATSPGQGAAYEQYF.

This clonotype has a handful of counts. The V call is TRBV7-7, the J call TRBJ2-1; D call uncertain. Germline CDR1 reads SSHAT; CDR2 reads FNYEAQ (reference sequence). The CDR3 runs to 18 residues. Trimming removed 2 bases at V and 0 bases at J, with 17 bases between. The CDR3: CASSLFVLDRSSYNEQFF. In DNA, the CDR3 is TGTGCCAGCAGCTTATTTGTATTGGACCGAAGCTCCTACAATGAGCAGTTCTTC.